These T cell receptor beta chains were read from a single sample in a study of T cell changes during pregnancy in multiple sclerosis. This table comes from immunoSEQ multiplex PCR, and its TCRdb copy is limited to in-frame clones, with some not included. The table has 70,000 to 75,000 clones, 75% to 90% seen once. Sequences were derived from peripheral blood, sampled before pregnancy. These TCRs come from a female donor with multiple sclerosis, enrolled in a pregnancy study. Both conserved end residues are part of each CDR3. D genes are given only for firm matches. Clone size is not always given. Where it is, it says once, few, many or a class for expanded clones.

cdr3_aa cdr3_nt v_call cdr3_length d_call j_call clone_size
CASSIWDISTEAFF TGTGCCAGTAGTATATGGGACATTTCCACTGAAGCTTTCTTT TRBV19 14 . TRBJ1-1 .
CASSEQGNSPLHF TGTGCCAGCAGTGAACAGGGGAATTCACCCCTCCACTTT TRBV25-1 13 . TRBJ1-6 few
CATAGGQVGELFF TGTGCCACCGCGGGGGGGCAAGTCGGGGAGCTGTTTTTT TRBV6-5 13 TRBD2 TRBJ2-2 .
CASSSGVYGYTF TGTGCCAGCTCATCTGGAGTCTATGGCTACACCTTC TRBV18 12 . TRBJ1-2 once
CASSPTGTGELFF TGTGCCAGCTCACCAACAGGGACCGGGGAGCTGTTTTTT TRBV18 13 . TRBJ2-2 few
CASKKRGAGNYGYTF TGTGCCAGCAAAAAAAGGGGCGCTGGTAACTATGGCTACACCTTC TRBV5-6 15 . TRBJ1-2 .
CASGDRQGPSYEQYF TGTGCTAGTGGTGACCGACAGGGGCCCTCCTACGAGCAGTACTTC TRBV12-5 15 TRBD1 TRBJ2-7 .
CASTEGIELEQYF TGTGCCAGCACGGAGGGGATCGAGCTCGAGCAGTACTTC TRBV5-6 13 . TRBJ2-7 .
CASHETGTGGYEQYF TGTGCCAGCCATGAGACCGGGACAGGGGGCTACGAGCAGTACTTC TRBV6-1 15 TRBD1 TRBJ2-7 .
CASSLRDREETQYF TGCGCCAGCAGCTTAAGGGACAGAGAAGAGACCCAGTACTTC TRBV5-1 14 TRBD1 TRBJ2-5 .